The entry that follows covers one T cell receptor (beta chain) sequence. As yet, its antigen is unknown. The data are from a study of shared clonotypes between healthy human individuals. Study context: Each donor had three CD4 naive, three CD4 memory, two CD8 naive and one CD8 memory plate. Findings of the study overall: Non-shared clonotypes had lower generation probabilities than clonotypes shared by all four sorted-subset donors.

Terminally differentiated effector memory CD45RA+ cells were excluded by CCR7 positive selection of CD45RO-negative cells. Sequencing was performed with immunoSEQ multiplex PCR; in TCRdb, only in-frame clones are kept and a portion is missing. This table holds nearly 600,000 clones, 95% found once. The CDR3 is made up of 16 amino acids. V lost 5 bases to trimming and J lost 0 bases, with 14 bases between them. Germline V lookup: CDR1 MNHEY, CDR2 SMNVEV (reference sequence). The V call is TRBV27, the J call TRBJ2-1; D might be TRBD2 (6 bases). This receptor was obtained from a woman aged 25 to 39 in good health. The sample consisted of naive CD8+ T cells sorted from blood. CDR3 in DNA: TGTGCCAGCAGTCAGTTCATCGGGAGCTCCTACAATGAGCAGTTCTTC. Translating gives CASSQFIGSSYNEQFF.